The clone carrying this TCR beta chain was detected a few times. The data were obtained in a study of Graves' ophthalmopathy and Graves' hyperthyroidism. CDR3 size: 11 residues. Trimming removed 11 bases from V and 0 bases from J, with 8 bases in between. In germline, CDR1 is SGHAT, CDR2 FQDESV (reference sequence). RNA transcripts yielded amplified TCR beta CDR3 regions. First-round RT-PCR with HTBI primers preceded a second-round multiplex PCR. TCRdb reprocessed the multiplex PCR reads with MiXCR, giving one entry per CDR3 protein. The sample has around 600,000 distinct CDR3 sequences; just over 40% are singletons.

The TCR sequence derives from an adult man with Graves' ophthalmopathy. Sequencing was done on a sample of peripheral blood. The chain employs TRBV11-1 and TRBJ2-7, with D possibly matching TRBD2 (6 bases). Here the CDR3 DNA reads TGTGCCTGGACTACCTCCTACGAGCAGTACTTC. This codes for CAWTTSYEQYF.